A single sample gave rise to the 4 T cell receptor beta chains below, sequenced in a study of beta chain features in type 1 diabetes (dated by TCRdb to the late 2010s). Their antigens are not known. The receptor library was made with the immunoSEQ multiplex PCR assay. The entire isolated RNA was reverse transcribed using the High Capacity cDNA Reverse Transcription Kit, and thus expressed TCRB transcripts were sequenced. TCRdb mirrors the immuneACCESS table, restricted to in-frame sequences. Some clones are absent from its copies; in checked studies, under half trace to an unresolved V gene, and the reason for the others is unknown. A total of hundreds of thousands of clones appear in this sample, 13% of them only once. The ten largest clonotypes hold 0.02% to 0.025% of the sample. Broad study findings and their caveats: Type 1 diabetes patients showed a moderate but significant shortening of TCRB CDR3 length in all four CD4+ subsets.

Sequencing was performed on naive CD4+ T cells from blood. The label giving this sample's cell subset or site can be read as: true naive CD4+ T cells. Receptors originate from a man aged 18 to 30 with type 1 diabetes.

This sequence joins TRBV10-1 and TRBJ1-2, with D tentatively TRBD1 (6 bases). The CDR3 extends over 13 amino acids. CDR1 and CDR2 from the germline V gene are WNHNN and SYGVQD (reference sequence). With 5 bases removed from V and 4 bases from J, the gap between germline ends came to 11 bases. The CDR3 bases are TGCGCCAGCAGTCCAACAGGGCCCTATGGCTACACCTTC. Translated, it gives CASSPTGPYGYTF.

V is TRBV11-1 and J is TRBJ2-3; a possible D gene is TRBD1 (6 bases). V lost 4 bases and J 5 bases, leaving 10 bases between the germline ends. The CDR3 spans 13 residues. Germline CDR1 reads SGHAT; CDR2 reads FQDESV (reference sequence). The DNA of the CDR3 is TGTGCCAGCAGCTACGACAGGAAAGATACGCAGTATTTT. Amino acid sequence: CASSYDRKDTQYF.

The genes are TRBV7-6 and TRBJ1-4; D is unresolved. Germline loops: CDR1 SGHVS, CDR2 FNYEAQ. The V end was cut by 5 bases, the J end by 8 bases, with 15 bases between. CDR3 size: 14 residues. DNA for the CDR3: TGTGCCAGCAGCCCCCTGGGGATGGAGGAAAAACTGTTTTTT. Its protein product is CASSPLGMEEKLFF.

Only a few counts were recorded for this clone. This chain uses TRBV7-9 with TRBJ2-5; the D gene is possibly TRBD2 (5 bases). Germline assignment: CDR1 SEHNR and CDR2 FQNEAQ (reference sequence). V lost 1 base and J 5 bases, leaving 14 bases between the germline ends. The CDR3 has 15 residues. The CDR3, as DNA: TGTGCCAGCAGCTTAGAGTCCCACCCGGGGGAGACCCAGTACTTC. Amino acid sequence: CASSLESHPGETQYF. The variable domain in full, with the rest retrieved from reference TRBV7-9 and TRBJ2-5, is DTGVSQNPRHKITKRGQNVTFRCDPISEHNRLYWYRQTLGQGPEFLTYFQNEAQLEKSRLLSDRFSAERPKGSFSTLEIQRTEQGDSAMYLCASSLESHPGETQYFGPGTRLLVL.